Here is one T cell receptor (beta chain) with its context. The TCR library protocol was used to attach unique molecular identifiers. These identifiers were attached to individual cDNA molecules. TCRdb reprocessed the 5' RACE reads with MiXCR, giving one entry per CDR3 protein. The sample shows more than 75,000 distinct CDR3 sequences, 13% of them seen only once. This entry is derived from a study of early T cells in non-severe SARS-CoV-2 infection. The wider study: Bulk RNA from unsorted whole blood was sequenced; chains were unpaired.

The source is an adult who was a healthcare worker with PCR-confirmed SARS-CoV-2 infection or an uninfected control (not recorded which). The sequencing input was whole blood.

The CDR3 DNA reads as TGTGCCAGCAGCCAGCAACAGGGGTCGGCTGAGCAGTTCTTC. Its protein is CASSQQQGSAEQFF. The V gene is TRBV14, the J gene TRBJ2-1; 7 positions match TRBD1. The CDR3 covers 14 residues. The germline CDR1 and CDR2 sequences are SGHDN and FVKESK. V lost 3 bases to trimming and J lost 9 bases; unmatched junction nucleotides: 8.